This T cell receptor (beta chain) was sequenced during a study of early T cells in non-severe SARS-CoV-2 infection. This clonotype occurred a few times. Unique molecular identifiers were attached to individual cDNA molecules. Each CDR3 protein gets one entry after TCRdb re-called the 5' RACE reads with MiXCR. The top ten hold 5.1% of the sample, which has more than 90,000 distinct CDR3 sequences, around 10% seen once. The sample was whole blood. The clonotype originates from an adult who was a healthcare worker with PCR-confirmed SARS-CoV-2 infection or an uninfected control (not recorded which).

The CDR3 sequence is CASSRQASSYNSPLHF. As DNA, the CDR3 is TGTGCCAGTAGTCGGCAGGCGAGCTCCTATAATTCACCCCTCCACTTT. V usage is TRBV19 and J usage is TRBJ1-6; D gene unclear. CDR3 length: 16 amino acids. V lost 5 bases, J lost 0 bases, and 11 bases lay in between. CDR1 is LNHDA and CDR2 is SQIVND in the germline V gene (reference sequence).